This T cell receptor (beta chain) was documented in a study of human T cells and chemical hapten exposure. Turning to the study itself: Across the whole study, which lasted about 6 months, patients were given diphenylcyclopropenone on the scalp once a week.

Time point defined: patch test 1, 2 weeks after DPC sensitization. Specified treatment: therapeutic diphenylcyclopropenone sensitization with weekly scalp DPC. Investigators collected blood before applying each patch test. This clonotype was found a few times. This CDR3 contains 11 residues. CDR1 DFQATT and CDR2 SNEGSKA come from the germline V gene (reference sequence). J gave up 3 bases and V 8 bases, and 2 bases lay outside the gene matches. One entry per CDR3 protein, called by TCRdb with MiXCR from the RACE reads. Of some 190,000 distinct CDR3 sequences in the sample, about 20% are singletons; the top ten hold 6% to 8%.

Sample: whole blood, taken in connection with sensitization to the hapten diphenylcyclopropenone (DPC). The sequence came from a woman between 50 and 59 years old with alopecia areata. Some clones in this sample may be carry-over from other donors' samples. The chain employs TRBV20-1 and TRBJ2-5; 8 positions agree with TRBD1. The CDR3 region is CSPGGEETQYF. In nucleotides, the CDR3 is TGCAGTCCAGGGGGCGAAGAGACCCAGTACTTC.